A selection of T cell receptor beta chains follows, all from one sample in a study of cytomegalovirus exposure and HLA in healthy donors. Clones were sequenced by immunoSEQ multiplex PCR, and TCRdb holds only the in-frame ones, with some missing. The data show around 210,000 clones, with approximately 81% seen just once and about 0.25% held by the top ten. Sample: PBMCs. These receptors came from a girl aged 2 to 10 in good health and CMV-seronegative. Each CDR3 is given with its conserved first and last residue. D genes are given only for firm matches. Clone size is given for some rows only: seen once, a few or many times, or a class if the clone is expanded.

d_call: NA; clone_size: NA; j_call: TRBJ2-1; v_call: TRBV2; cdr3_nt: TGTGCCAGCAGTGAAGGGAGAGGATCCTACAATGAGCAGTTCTTC; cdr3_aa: CASSEGRGSYNEQFF
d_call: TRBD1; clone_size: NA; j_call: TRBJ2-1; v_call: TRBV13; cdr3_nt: TGTGCCAGCAGTTCTCCGGGACAGGGCTACAATGAGCAGTTCTTC; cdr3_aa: CASSSPGQGYNEQFF
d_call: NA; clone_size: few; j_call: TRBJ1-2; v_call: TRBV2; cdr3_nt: TGTGCCAGCAGAATAACTAACTATGGCTACACCTTC; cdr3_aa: CASRITNYGYTF
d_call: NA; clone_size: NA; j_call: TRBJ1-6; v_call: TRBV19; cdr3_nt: TGTGCCAGTAGCTCCTCTGAGTTCTCACCCCTCCACTTT; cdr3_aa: CASSSSEFSPLHF
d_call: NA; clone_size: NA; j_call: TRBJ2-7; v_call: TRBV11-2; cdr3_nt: TGTGCCAGCAGCCCTCTATCCCCCTACGAGCAGTACTTC; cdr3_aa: CASSPLSPYEQYF
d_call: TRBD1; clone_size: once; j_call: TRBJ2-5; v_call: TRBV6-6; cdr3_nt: TGTGCCAGCAGTTACTCGGGACAGGGAGAGACCCAGTACTTC; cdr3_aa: CASSYSGQGETQYF
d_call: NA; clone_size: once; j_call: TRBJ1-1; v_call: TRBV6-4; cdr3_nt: TGTGCCAGCAGTGACGCTCCGGGACTCACTGAAGCTTTCTTT; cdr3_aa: CASSDAPGLTEAFF
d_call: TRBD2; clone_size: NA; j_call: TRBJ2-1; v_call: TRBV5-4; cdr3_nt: TGTGCCAGCAGCCCTCCGGGACTAGCGGGAGTTAGTGAGCAGTTCTTC; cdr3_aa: CASSPPGLAGVSEQFF
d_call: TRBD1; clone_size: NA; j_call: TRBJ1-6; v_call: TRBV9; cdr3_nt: TGTGCCAGCAGCTGGGACAGGGGGCTTAGTTCACCCCTCCACTTT; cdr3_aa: CASSWDRGLSSPLHF
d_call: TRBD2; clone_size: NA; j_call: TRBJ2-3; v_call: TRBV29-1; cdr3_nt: TGCAGCGTTGTCCCTTGGCTAGCGGGAGAAGGGGGAACAGATACGCAGTATTTT; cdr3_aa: CSVVPWLAGEGGTDTQYF
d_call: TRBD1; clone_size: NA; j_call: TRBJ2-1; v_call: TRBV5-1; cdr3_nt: TGCGCCAGCAGCGAGACAGGGGGGGCCTACAATGAGCAGTTCTTC; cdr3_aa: CASSETGGAYNEQFF
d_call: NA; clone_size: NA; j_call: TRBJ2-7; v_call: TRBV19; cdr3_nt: TGTGCCAGTAGTATTAGGGGGACCTACGAGCAGTACTTC; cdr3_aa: CASSIRGTYEQYF
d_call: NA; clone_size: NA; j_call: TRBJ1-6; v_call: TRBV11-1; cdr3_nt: TGTGCCAGCAGCCACCGGAGGTCACCCCTCCACTTT; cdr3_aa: CASSHRRSPLHF
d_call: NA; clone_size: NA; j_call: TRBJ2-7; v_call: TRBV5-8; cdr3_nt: TGTGCCAGCAGCTTGGGACAGGGACTGACCTACGAGCAGTACTTC; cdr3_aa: CASSLGQGLTYEQYF
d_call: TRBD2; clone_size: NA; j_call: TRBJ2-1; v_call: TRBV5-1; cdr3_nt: TGCGCCAGCAGCTTGGAGAGGCTAGCGGGAGACAATGAGCAGTTCTTC; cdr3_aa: CASSLERLAGDNEQFF
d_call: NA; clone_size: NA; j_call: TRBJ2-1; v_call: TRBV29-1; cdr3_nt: TGCAGCGTTGAAGAAGCCGGGAGATCCTACAATGAGCAGTTCTTC; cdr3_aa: CSVEEAGRSYNEQFF
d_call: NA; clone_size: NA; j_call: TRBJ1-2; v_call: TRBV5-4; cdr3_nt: TGTGCCAGCAGCCCGGAACAGGGTAGCTATGGCTACACCTTC; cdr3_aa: CASSPEQGSYGYTF
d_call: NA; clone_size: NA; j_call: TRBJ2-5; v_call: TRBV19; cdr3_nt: TGTGCCAGTAGTATACTCGGACGGAGGGAGACCCAGTACTTC; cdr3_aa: CASSILGRRETQYF
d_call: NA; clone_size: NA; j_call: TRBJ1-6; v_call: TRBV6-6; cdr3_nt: TGTGCCAGCACCCAAGCGGGGGGAGGATTAAATTCACCCCTCCACTTT; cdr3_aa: CASTQAGGGLNSPLHF
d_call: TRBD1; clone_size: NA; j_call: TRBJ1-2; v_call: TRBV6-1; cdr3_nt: TGTGCCAGCAGTGCGAAAGGACAGGGGGCGCCGGGCTACACCTTC; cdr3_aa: CASSAKGQGAPGYTF
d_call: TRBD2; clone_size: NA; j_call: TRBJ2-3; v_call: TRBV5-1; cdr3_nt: TGCGCCAGCAGCCCGGGACTAGCTAGCACAGATACGCAGTATTTT; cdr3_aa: CASSPGLASTDTQYF
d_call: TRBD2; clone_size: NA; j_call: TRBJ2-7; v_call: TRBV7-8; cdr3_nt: TGTGCCAGCAGCCCTTACAGATTAGCGGGAGAGCTATACGAGCAGTACTTC; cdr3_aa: CASSPYRLAGELYEQYF
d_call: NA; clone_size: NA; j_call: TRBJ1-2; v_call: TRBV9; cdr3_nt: TGTGCCAGCAGCGTAGAGTCTGAGACAGAATATGGCTACACCTTC; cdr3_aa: CASSVESETEYGYTF
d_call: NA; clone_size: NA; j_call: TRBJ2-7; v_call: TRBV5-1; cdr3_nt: TGCGCCAGCAGCTTGCCGACTAGGTCCTACGAGCAGTACTTC; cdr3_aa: CASSLPTRSYEQYF
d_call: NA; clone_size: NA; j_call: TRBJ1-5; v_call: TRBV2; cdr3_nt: TGTGCCAGCAGTGTAGAGGGAGGAGATCAGCCCCAGCATTTT; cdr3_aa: CASSVEGGDQPQHF
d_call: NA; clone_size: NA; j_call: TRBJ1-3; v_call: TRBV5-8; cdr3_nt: TGTGCCAGCACAAAGGGGAGGCTCTCTGGAAACACCATATATTTT; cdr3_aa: CASTKGRLSGNTIYF
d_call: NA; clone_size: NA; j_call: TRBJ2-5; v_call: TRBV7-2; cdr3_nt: TGTGCCAGCAGCTGGAGTGGGGGGGCCTTGGAGACCCAGTACTTC; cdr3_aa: CASSWSGGALETQYF
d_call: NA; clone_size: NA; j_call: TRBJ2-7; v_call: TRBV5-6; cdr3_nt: TGTGCCAGCAGCTATGGGACACCCAGGAACCTCTACGAGCAGTACTTC; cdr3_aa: CASSYGTPRNLYEQYF
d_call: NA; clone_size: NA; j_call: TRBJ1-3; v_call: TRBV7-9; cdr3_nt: TGTGCCAGCTCCCGGGGAAACACCATATATTTT; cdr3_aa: CASSRGNTIYF
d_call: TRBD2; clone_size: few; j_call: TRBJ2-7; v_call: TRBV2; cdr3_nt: TGTGCCAGCAGTGGACTAGCGGGGGACTACGAGCAGTACTTC; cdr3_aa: CASSGLAGDYEQYF